The 29 T cell receptor beta chains below all came from one sample that was sequenced in a study of tissue T cells after allogeneic stem cell transplantation. TCRdb's table, derived via immunoSEQ multiplex PCR, lists solely in-frame clones and lacks some. This sample has roughly 25,000 clones, with around 67% found just once. The specimen was tissue from the ileum, collected at autopsy. The receptor set was obtained from a female donor aged 60 or older with lung cancer.

The chain uses TRBV6-5 and TRBJ1-1; 9 positions match TRBD1. Germline loops: CDR1 MNHEY, CDR2 SVGAGI. The length of the CDR3 is 12 residues. After removal of 6 bases from V and 11 bases from J, the junction contained 7 bases not matched to a gene. For the CDR3, the DNA is TGTGCCAGCAGGGGGACAGGGTTTAGGGCTTTCTTT. This codes for CASRGTGFRAFF.

The genes are TRBV4-2 and TRBJ2-1; D might be TRBD1 or TRBD2, each matching 5 bases. The CDR3 has 13 amino acids. CDR1 is LGHNA and CDR2 is YNFKEQ in the germline V gene. V lost 1 base and J 12 bases, leaving 13 bases between the germline ends. CDR3 sequence reads: CASSQAEGTAQFF. CDR3 nucleotides: TGTGCCAGCAGCCAAGCAGAGGGGACGGCGCAGTTCTTC.

This sequence joins TRBV19 and TRBJ1-6, with D hard to call. The V end lost 7 bases, the J end lost 7 bases, and 14 bases lay between the germline ends. This CDR3 is 14 amino acids long. In germline, CDR1 is LNHDA, CDR2 SQIVND (reference sequence). CDR3 DNA: TGTGCCAGTAATATCGGACCGTCCAATTCACCCCTCCACTTT. This gives the protein CASNIGPSNSPLHF.

The chain combines TRBV5-6 with TRBJ2-7; D possibly corresponds to TRBD2 (7 bases). Germline V gives CDR1 SGHDT, CDR2 YYEEEE. The V end lost 1 base, the J end lost 2 bases, and 13 bases lay between the germline ends. There are 15 residues in the CDR3. CDR3 nucleotides: TGTGCCAGCAGCTTGTGGGGAGGGGGGCCCTACGAGCAGTACTTC. As protein: CASSLWGGGPYEQYF.

This sequence joins TRBV11-2 and TRBJ2-5; TRBD2 matches 10 bases. Per germline, CDR1 SGHAT and CDR2 FQNNGV. The ends lost 5 bases at V and 4 bases at J; junction bases unmatched: 7. The CDR3 contains 15 residues. The DNA of the CDR3 is TGTGCCAGCAGCCCTACTAGCGGGAAACTAGAGACCCAGTACTTC. Protein product: CASSPTSGKLETQYF.

The chain combines TRBV6-5 with TRBJ2-7; tentatively, D is TRBD1 (6 bases). The CDR3 is made up of 13 amino acids. Trimming removed 10 bases from V and 3 bases from J, with 16 bases in between. Germline lookup yields CDR1 MNHEY and CDR2 SVGAGI. The CDR3 bases are TGTGCCATCCTACAGGGTGGCGGCTACGAGCAGTACTTC. Encoded protein: CAILQGGGYEQYF.

V and J are TRBV7-2 and TRBJ2-5; 7 nucleotides align to TRBD1. The germline V gene has CDR1 SGHTA and CDR2 FQGNSA. Losses at the gene ends were 5 bases for V and 7 bases for J; bases not matched to a gene: 7. The CDR3 sequence is 13 residues long. DNA for the CDR3: TGTGCCAGCAGCGATGACAGGGCGGGGACCCAGTACTTC. As protein: CASSDDRAGTQYF.

The gene calls are TRBV6-5 and TRBJ1-1; D unclear. Trimming left V 8 bases short and J 0 bases short, with 10 bases between. From germline, CDR1 is MNHEY and CDR2 SVGAGI. This CDR3 has 13 residues. The CDR3 bases are TGTGCCAGCCGACTGTACATGAACACTGAAGCTTTCTTT. Translating gives CASRLYMNTEAFF.

The rearrangement links TRBV7-9 to TRBJ1-5; weak D call: TRBD1 (6 bases). The V end was cut by 5 bases, the J end by 3 bases, with 8 bases between. The germline V gene encodes CDR1 SEHNR and CDR2 FQNEAQ (reference sequence). The CDR3 length is 13 residues. The CDR3 sequence: CASSRQDNQPQHF. CDR3 nucleotides: TGTGCCAGCAGCCGACAGGACAATCAGCCCCAGCATTTT.

This clone was picked up a small number of times. The rearrangement uses TRBV7-3 and TRBJ1-5; tentative D call: TRBD1 (5 bases). V lost 2 bases and J 2 bases, leaving 16 bases between the germline ends. Per germline, CDR1 SGHTA and CDR2 FQGTGA. This CDR3 region has 17 residues. The CDR3 here is CASSLATVDEGNQPQHF. DNA for the CDR3: TGTGCCAGCAGCTTAGCGACAGTCGACGAGGGCAATCAGCCCCAGCATTTT.

The CDR3 coding sequence is TGTGCCAGCAGCTCTCAAAATTTTAATTCACCCCTCCACTTT. Protein sequence: CASSSQNFNSPLHF. The chain uses TRBV7-9 and TRBJ1-6; D call uncertain. The CDR3 loop spans 14 amino acids. The germline CDR1 and CDR2 sequences are SEHNR and FQNEAQ (reference sequence). Trimming pared 4 bases from V and 6 bases from J, leaving 10 bases between.

The gene calls are TRBV29-1 and TRBJ2-5; D unclear. The CDR3 totals 9 residues. With 6 bases removed from V and 5 bases from J, the gap between germline ends came to 4 bases. Germline V gives CDR1 SQVTM, CDR2 ANQGSEA. Here the CDR3 reads CSVGETQYF. The CDR3, as DNA: TGCAGCGTAGGGGAGACCCAGTACTTC.

The rearrangement links TRBV12-3 or TRBV12-4 to TRBJ1-3, with D uncertain. The CDR3 sequence is 13 residues long. Between the trimmed V and J ends, which lost 3 bases and 0 bases, there was a span of 3 bases. The CDR3 protein is CASSLNSGNTIYF. The CDR3 coding sequence is TGTGCCAGCAGTTTGAACTCTGGAAACACCATATATTTT.

This clone was seen a handful of times. The chain links TRBV5-1 to TRBJ1-1; D remains ambiguous. Per the germline V gene, CDR1 is SGHRS and CDR2 is YFSETQ. This CDR3 is built from 14 residues. V was shortened by 1 base and J by 4 bases, with 11 bases between the two germline ends. CDR3 region: CASSLSVSRTEAFF. The CDR3 coding sequence is TGCGCCAGCAGCTTGAGTGTTTCCCGCACTGAAGCTTTCTTT.

V gene TRBV7-2 combines with J gene TRBJ2-5; 7 nucleotides align to TRBD1. From germline, CDR1 is SGHTA and CDR2 FQGNSA. Trimming at V came to 1 base and at J to 5 bases, leaving 7 bases not matched to a gene. There are 15 residues in the CDR3. The CDR3 spells CASSLGQGRWETQYF. CDR3 DNA sequence: TGTGCCAGCAGCTTAGGACAGGGACGGTGGGAGACCCAGTACTTC.

The CDR3 sequence is CASSLFGTGVGETQYF. CDR3 nucleotides: TGTGCCAGCAGCTTGTTTGGGACAGGGGTCGGAGAGACCCAGTACTTC. The chain joins TRBV5-5 to TRBJ2-5; 10 bases fit TRBD1. Trimming took 1 base from V and 4 from J; bases not matched to a gene: 7. The CDR3 runs 16 residues. Germline assignment: CDR1 SGHKS and CDR2 YYEKEE (reference sequence).

The gene calls are TRBV6-5 and TRBJ2-7; D is ambiguous. CDR1 and CDR2 from the germline V gene are MNHEY and SVGAGI. V lost 7 bases and J 8 bases, leaving 12 bases between the germline ends. CDR3 length: 11 residues. CDR3 in DNA: TGTGCCAGCACGTGGTTGGGAAAGCAGTACTTC. This codes for CASTWLGKQYF.

This chain uses TRBV2 with TRBJ2-7, with TRBD1 matching over 9 bases. CDR1 is SNHLY, CDR2 FYNNEI, per germline. The CDR3 length is 12 residues. The V and J ends lost 7 bases and 5 bases, in that order; junction bases with no gene match: 3. DNA for the CDR3: TGTGCCAGCACCAACAGGGGGCACGAGCAGTACTTC. Translation gives CASTNRGHEQYF.

Here the CDR3 reads CASSRSSLQGRSYNEQFF. The DNA for the CDR3 is TGTGCCAGTAGTCGCAGCTCCTTACAGGGGAGGTCCTACAATGAGCAGTTCTTC. V is TRBV19 and J is TRBJ2-1; a weak D match, TRBD1 (7 bases). V lost 5 bases to trimming and J lost 1 base, with 21 bases between them. The germline V gene has CDR1 LNHDA and CDR2 SQIVND (reference sequence). This CDR3 spans 18 amino acids.

The chain is built from TRBV7-3 and TRBJ2-7; D remains ambiguous. Germline V gene sequence: CDR1 SGHTA, CDR2 FQGTGA. The CDR3 is 15 residues long. The ends were cut back, 1 base at V and 0 bases at J, with 10 bases in the middle. The CDR3 DNA reads TGTGCCAGCAGCTTAAAGCACGGTTTCTCCTACGAGCAGTACTTC. Translating gives CASSLKHGFSYEQYF.

This clone was seen a handful of times. V gene TRBV3-1 (or the pseudogene TRBV3-2) combines with J gene TRBJ1-1, with D uncertain. Trimming pared 3 bases from V and 5 bases from J, leaving 13 bases between. The length of the CDR3 is 14 residues. Germline loops: CDR1 LGHDT, CDR2 YNNKEL (reference sequence). The CDR3 DNA follows: TGTGCCAGCAGCCATACATTATTGGAGACTGAAGCTTTCTTT. Encoded protein: CASSHTLLETEAFF.

V is TRBV9 and J is TRBJ2-3; TRBD2 matches 10 bases. Germline V gives CDR1 SGDLS, CDR2 YYNGEE. This CDR3 spans 15 amino acids. J was trimmed by 5 bases and V by 3 bases; bases with no gene match: 6. The DNA for the CDR3 is TGTGCCAGCAGCGGGCTAGCGGGGGCCCGAGATACGCAGTATTTT. This sequence encodes CASSGLAGARDTQYF.

This chain uses TRBV5-4 with TRBJ1-1; no clear D gene. The V gene's germline CDR1 is SGHNT and CDR2 YYREEE (reference sequence). The CDR3 is 16 residues long. V lost 4 bases to trimming and J lost 4 bases, with 20 bases between them. Here the CDR3 DNA reads TGTGCCAGCAGCCTCGGGCCCTCTTCCCGAAGCACTGAAGCTTTCTTT. Translation: CASSLGPSSRSTEAFF.

This clone was observed a single time. The chain has TRBV5-4 and TRBJ2-1; D assignment may be TRBD1 or TRBD2 (5 bases each). Germline values: CDR1 SGHNT, CDR2 YYREEE (reference sequence). Trimming left V 3 bases short and J 6 bases short, with 16 bases between. The CDR3 extends over 15 amino acids. The CDR3, as DNA: TGTGCCAGCAGCTCCTCAGGGTCCCGGGGCAATGAGCAGTTCTTC. Encoded protein: CASSSSGSRGNEQFF.

The chain joins TRBV7-3 to TRBJ2-2, with 9 bases aligning to TRBD2. CDR3 length: 15 amino acids. The germline CDR1 and CDR2 sequences are SGHTA and FQGTGA. V lost 2 bases, J lost 6 bases, and 4 bases stayed unmatched. The CDR3 region is CASSLVAGAAGELFF. DNA of the CDR3: TGTGCCAGCAGCTTAGTAGCGGGAGCGGCCGGGGAGCTGTTTTTT.

The chain carries TRBV19 and TRBJ2-7; D assignment may be TRBD1 or TRBD2 (6 bases each). This CDR3 has 14 residues. Trimming stripped 2 bases from V and 7 bases from J, with 15 bases between. Germline lookup yields CDR1 LNHDA and CDR2 SQIVND (reference sequence). CDR3 sequence (DNA): TGTGCCAGTAGTATAAGGGGGGATAGGGAAGAGCAGTACTTC. Translated, it gives CASSIRGDREEQYF.

The chain links TRBV30 to TRBJ2-5; D assignment may be TRBD1 or TRBD2 (5 bases each). The CDR3 runs 13 residues. V lost 7 bases to trimming and J lost 0 bases, with 12 bases between them. Germline lookup yields CDR1 GTSNPN and CDR2 SVGIG (reference sequence). The CDR3 region is CAFMRGNQETQYF. The CDR3 coding sequence is TGTGCCTTCATGAGGGGAAACCAAGAGACCCAGTACTTC.

The chain recombines TRBV9 with TRBJ2-2, with TRBD2 matching over 9 bases. This CDR3 comprises 17 residues. The trim removed 1 base at V and 3 bases at J, leaving 7 bases unmatched. Germline-derived CDR1 and CDR2 are SGDLS and YYNGEE. The CDR3 DNA sequence: TGTGCCAGCAGCGTACTGCGGGAGGGCCGCGACACCGGGGAGCTGTTTTTT. Translating gives CASSVLREGRDTGELFF.

This rearrangement joins TRBV24-1 to TRBJ2-1, with D uncertain. This CDR3 comprises 11 residues. CDR1 and CDR2 (germline): KGHDR, SFDVKD. Trimming removed 5 bases at V and 13 bases at J, with 11 bases between. The CDR3 sequence is CATSVGQIQFF. In DNA form, the CDR3 reads TGTGCCACCAGTGTAGGGCAGATACAGTTCTTC.